This passage covers 27 T cell receptor beta chains from one sample sequenced in a study of shared clonotypes between healthy human individuals. Profiling relied on immunoSEQ multiplex PCR, and the TCRdb table lists in-frame clones only, not all of them. Of roughly 1.5 million clones in the sample, 98% are singletons; the top ten hold about 0.45%. Input material: naive CD4+ T cells sorted from blood. Subset noted: CD45RA+ positively selected. These TCRs come from a man between 25 and 39 years old in good health.

Turning to this clone: This same CDR3 is encoded by further DNA sequences in the sample. The chain is built from TRBV29-1 and TRBJ2-7; 7 nucleotides match TRBD1. Germline lookup yields CDR1 SQVTM and CDR2 ANQGSEA. The CDR3 runs 11 residues. V lost 6 bases and J lost 3; bases outside the gene matches: 2. The CDR3 is CSVGTVYEQYF. Written as DNA, the CDR3 is TGCAGCGTCGGGACAGTCTACGAGCAGTACTTC.

J is TRBJ2-1 and V is TRBV2, with D tentatively TRBD2 (5 bases). The CDR3 has 14 residues. In germline, CDR1 is SNHLY, CDR2 FYNNEI. The germline V and J ends were trimmed by 3 bases and 2 bases, with 8 bases remaining between them. The CDR3 coding sequence is TGTGCCAGCAGTGAGCGGGCCCCCTACAATGAGCAGTTCTTC. This gives the protein CASSERAPYNEQFF.

This chain joins TRBV28 and TRBJ2-7; 11 positions match TRBD2. The length of the CDR3 is 15 residues. Germline assignment: CDR1 MDHEN and CDR2 SYDVKM. V shed 2 bases and J 3 bases; nucleotides not matched to a gene: 3. The CDR3 spells CASSLAGTSGYEQYF. Written as DNA, the CDR3 is TGTGCCAGCAGTTTAGCCGGGACTAGCGGCTACGAGCAGTACTTC.

The chain is built from TRBV28 and TRBJ1-4; D possibly corresponds to TRBD1 (5 bases). The CDR3 has 14 residues. The germline CDR1 and CDR2 sequences are MDHEN and SYDVKM. Trimming stripped 0 bases from V and 7 bases from J, with 9 bases between. DNA of the CDR3: TGTGCCAGCAGTTTATGGGGGCTGGGTGAAAAACTGTTTTTT. Translated: CASSLWGLGEKLFF.

The chain joins TRBV6-5 to TRBJ2-7, with TRBD1 identical over 10 bases. The junction had 10 bases not matched to a gene; V was cut back by 5 bases and J by 6 bases. There are 15 residues in the CDR3. The germline V gene encodes CDR1 MNHEY and CDR2 SVGAGI. The CDR3 loop reads CASSPLDRGRSEQYF. In nucleotides, the CDR3 is TGTGCCAGCAGTCCCCTAGACAGGGGGCGTAGCGAGCAGTACTTC.

This chain joins TRBV19 and TRBJ2-6; 11 bases agree with TRBD1. The germline V gene has CDR1 LNHDA and CDR2 SQIVND (reference sequence). The V gene end was trimmed by 6 bases and the J gene end by 0 bases; junction bases not matched to a gene: 4. This CDR3 has 17 amino acids. CDR3 region: CASRGGTGGSGANVLTF. CDR3 DNA: TGTGCCAGTAGAGGCGGGACAGGGGGCTCTGGGGCCAACGTCCTGACTTTC.

DNA of the CDR3: TGTGCCAGCAGCCTTCTAGCGAGTCCGTACAATGAGCAGTTCTTC. As protein: CASSLLASPYNEQFF. The genes are TRBV7-9 and TRBJ2-1; perhaps TRBD2 as D (6 bases). V lost 5 bases, J lost 4 bases, and 15 bases lay in between. The germline V gene encodes CDR1 SEHNR and CDR2 FQNEAQ (reference sequence). CDR3 size: 15 residues.

This chain joins TRBV9 and TRBJ1-4, with a possible D match to TRBD1 (6 bases). V gave up 0 bases and J gave up 3 bases, with 9 bases separating them. The CDR3 sequence is 15 residues long. Germline V gene data show CDR1 as SGDLS and CDR2 as YYNGEE. Written as DNA, the CDR3 is TGTGCCAGCAGCGTAGGGACAGCCTCTAATGAAAAACTGTTTTTT. Its translation is CASSVGTASNEKLFF.

V is TRBV29-1 and J is TRBJ2-7, with D possibly being TRBD1 (6 bases). Between the trimmed V and J ends, which lost 2 bases and 9 bases, there was a span of 11 bases. CDR3 length: 11 residues. CDR1 and CDR2 from the germline V gene are SQVTM and ANQGSEA. The CDR3 is CSVETRGGQYF. The DNA of the CDR3 is TGCAGCGTTGAAACGAGAGGGGGGCAGTACTTC.

This chain joins TRBV18 and TRBJ2-5; D is uncertain. Germline CDR1 and CDR2: KGHSH and LQKENI. The ends were cut back, 6 bases at V and 0 bases at J, with 11 bases in the middle. CDR3 length equals 14 residues. CDR3 nucleotides: TGTGCCAGCTCCTCCTTGGGCTACCAAGAGACCCAGTACTTC. Translation: CASSSLGYQETQYF.

The chain employs TRBV29-1 and TRBJ1-1; D gene uncertain. V gave up 3 bases and J gave up 3 bases, with 17 bases separating them. The V gene's germline CDR1 is SQVTM and CDR2 ANQGSEA. The CDR3 consists of 15 residues. The CDR3 loop is CSVDRRPGEDTEAFF. CDR3 nucleotide sequence: TGCAGCGTTGATAGACGGCCGGGCGAGGACACTGAAGCTTTCTTT.

This chain links TRBV4-3 with TRBJ1-2; TRBD1 agrees at 8 bases. Per the germline V gene, CDR1 is LGHNA and CDR2 is YSLEER. V gave up 2 bases and J gave up 4 bases; unmatched junction bases: 3. The CDR3 covers 14 residues. CDR3 nucleotide sequence: TGCGCCAGCAGCCAACGACAGGGGAGCTATGGCTACACCTTC. Protein product: CASSQRQGSYGYTF.

The rearrangement links TRBV6-5 to TRBJ2-2; D may match TRBD1 or TRBD2 (6 bases each). There are 14 residues in the CDR3. Germline V lookup: CDR1 MNHEY, CDR2 SVGAGI. V was cut by 7 bases and J by 7 bases, with 16 bases left in between. The CDR3 loop is CASTPLGGGGELFF. CDR3 nucleotides: TGTGCCAGCACCCCTTTGGGGGGCGGCGGGGAGCTGTTTTTT.

The rearrangement joins TRBV5-4 to TRBJ2-7, with D unresolved. Germline V gives CDR1 SGHNT, CDR2 YYREEE (reference sequence). V lost 1 base and J lost 3, with 14 bases in between. The CDR3 is made up of 15 amino acids. The CDR3 is CASSLSQATIYEQYF. The CDR3 DNA follows: TGTGCCAGCAGCTTGAGTCAGGCTACGATCTACGAGCAGTACTTC.

For the CDR3, the DNA is TGTGCCACCAAGAAGGTACGGGAAAGCACAGATACGCAGTATTTT. It translates to CATKKVRESTDTQYF. The chain joins TRBV10-3 to TRBJ2-3; possible D gene TRBD2, 5 bases. CDR3 length: 15 amino acids. V lost 10 bases and J 0 bases, leaving 17 bases between the germline ends. Germline-derived CDR1 and CDR2 are ENHRY and SYGVKD.

V is TRBV10-3 and J is TRBJ2-7; 11 bases align to TRBD2. Germline-derived CDR1 and CDR2 are ENHRY and SYGVKD. The CDR3 extends over 14 amino acids. V was clipped by 10 bases and J by 2 bases; unmatched bases: 7. In nucleotides, the CDR3 is TGTGCCACAGGGGCGGGACTAGCGGCCTACGAGCAGTACTTC. This encodes CATGAGLAAYEQYF.

This clone was picked up one time. Other nucleotide sequences from this sample produce the same CDR3. The gene calls are TRBV28 and TRBJ1-1; D possibly corresponds to TRBD1 (6 bases). The CDR3 loop spans 12 amino acids. The germline V gene encodes CDR1 MDHEN and CDR2 SYDVKM. V gave up 6 bases and J gave up 4 bases, with 9 bases separating them. In nucleotides, the CDR3 is TGTGCCAGCAGGACAGGCCTCACTGAAGCTTTCTTT. Protein: CASRTGLTEAFF.

V and J are TRBV6-5 and TRBJ1-1, with 7 bases lining up with TRBD1. This CDR3 is built from 15 residues. J gave up 7 bases and V 2 bases, and 10 bases lay outside the gene matches. The germline V gene encodes CDR1 MNHEY and CDR2 SVGAGI. The CDR3 region is CASSYQGVTDFEAFF. In nucleotides, the CDR3 is TGTGCCAGCAGTTACCAGGGGGTCACTGATTTTGAAGCTTTCTTT.

The CDR3 coding sequence is TGTGCCAGCAGCTTAGCAGTGGCTAGCGGGCGTCACCACGAGCAGTACTTC. Protein sequence: CASSLAVASGRHHEQYF. This sequence joins TRBV7-6 and TRBJ2-7; 8 bases line up with TRBD2. CDR1 and CDR2 (germline): SGHVS, FNYEAQ. The CDR3 has 17 amino acids. V shed 0 bases, J shed 5 bases, and the junction held 12 bases outside the gene matches. The whole variable domain, filled in from reference TRBV7-6 and TRBJ2-7, reads GAGVSQSPRYKVTKRGQDVALRCDPISGHVSLYWYRQALGQGPEFLTYFNYEAQQDKSGLPNDRFSAERPEGSISTLTIQRTEQRDSAMYRCASSLAVASGRHHEQYFGPGTRLTVT.

This clone was detected once. The genes are TRBV5-6 and TRBJ2-7; unclear D gene. Between the trimmed V and J ends, which lost 3 bases and 4 bases, there was a span of 11 bases. CDR3 length equals 13 residues. Germline V gene lookup returns CDR1 SGHDT and CDR2 YYEEEE. CDR3 in amino acids: CASSYVGRYEQYF. CDR3 nucleotides: TGTGCCAGCAGCTATGTGGGTCGGTACGAGCAGTACTTC.

This clone occurred once. This chain connects TRBV7-8 to TRBJ2-7, with D perhaps TRBD2 (6 bases). This CDR3 has 14 amino acids. Germline V CDR1 and CDR2: SGHVS, FQNEAQ. The ends were cut back, 5 bases at V and 5 bases at J, with 16 bases in the middle. CDR3 region: CASSLGGLGDEQYF. The CDR3, as DNA: TGTGCCAGCAGCCTGGGGGGACTGGGGGACGAGCAGTACTTC.

The table lists this clone with a count of one. This chain joins TRBV5-4 and TRBJ2-7; D may be TRBD1 or TRBD2 (5 bases each). The germline gives CDR1 SGHNT, CDR2 YYREEE (reference sequence). V was shortened by 7 bases and J by 6 bases, with 17 bases between the two germline ends. The CDR3 has 13 residues. The CDR3 is CASSGRGAGEQYF. The CDR3 DNA reads as TGTGCCAGCTCGGGCCGAGGGGCTGGCGAGCAGTACTTC. The whole variable domain, remainder taken from reference TRBV5-4 and TRBJ2-7, is ETGVTQSPTHLIKTRGQQVTLRCSSQSGHNTVSWYQQALGQGPQFIFQYYREEENGRGNFPPRFSGLQFPNYSSELNVNALELDDSALYLCASSGRGAGEQYFGPGTRLTVT.

In DNA form, the CDR3 reads TGTGCCAGCAGTCCTTCGGACAGGTTGACCTACGAGCAGTACTTC. This gives the protein CASSPSDRLTYEQYF. The chain recombines TRBV28 with TRBJ2-7; 7 nucleotides line up with TRBD1. Per germline, CDR1 MDHEN and CDR2 SYDVKM. This CDR3 contains 15 residues. V shed 5 bases, J shed 2 bases, and the junction held 9 bases outside the gene matches.

The rearrangement links TRBV7-9 to TRBJ1-2; a possible D gene is TRBD1 (5 bases). Germline loops: CDR1 SEHNR, CDR2 FQNEAQ (reference sequence). CDR3 length equals 15 residues. The V end lost 5 bases, the J end lost 6 bases, and 19 bases lay between the germline ends. CDR3 protein: CASSPGTRLMDGYTF. Written as DNA, the CDR3 is TGTGCCAGCAGCCCGGGGACCAGGCTGATGGATGGCTACACCTTC.

The chain carries TRBV10-3 and TRBJ1-1; the match to TRBD1 covers 7 bases. CDR3 length: 15 residues. J was trimmed by 1 base and V by 6 bases; bases with no gene match: 8. Germline CDR1 and CDR2: ENHRY and SYGVKD. CDR3 nucleotides: TGTGCCATCAGGCGGGCGGGACAGACGAACACTGAAGCTTTCTTT. It codes for CAIRRAGQTNTEAFF.

With regard to this clone: This same CDR3 is encoded by further DNA sequences in the sample. V and J are TRBV7-2 and TRBJ2-5; D is unresolved. CDR1 SGHTA and CDR2 FQGNSA come from the germline V gene. V was cut by 1 base and J by 2 bases, with 8 bases left in between. The CDR3 runs to 14 residues. CDR3 amino acids: CASSLVWQQETQYF. Here the CDR3 DNA reads TGTGCCAGCAGCTTAGTTTGGCAGCAAGAGACCCAGTACTTC.

V gene TRBV15 combines with J gene TRBJ2-1, with 8 bases identical to TRBD2. From germline, CDR1 is LNHNV and CDR2 YYDKDF (reference sequence). Losses at the gene ends were 3 bases for V and 1 base for J; bases not matched to a gene: 8. The CDR3 is 17 amino acids. The CDR3 region has the DNA TGTGCCACCAGCAGGAGAGCGGGACTAGGTTCCTACAATGAGCAGTTCTTC. Its protein is CATSRRAGLGSYNEQFF.